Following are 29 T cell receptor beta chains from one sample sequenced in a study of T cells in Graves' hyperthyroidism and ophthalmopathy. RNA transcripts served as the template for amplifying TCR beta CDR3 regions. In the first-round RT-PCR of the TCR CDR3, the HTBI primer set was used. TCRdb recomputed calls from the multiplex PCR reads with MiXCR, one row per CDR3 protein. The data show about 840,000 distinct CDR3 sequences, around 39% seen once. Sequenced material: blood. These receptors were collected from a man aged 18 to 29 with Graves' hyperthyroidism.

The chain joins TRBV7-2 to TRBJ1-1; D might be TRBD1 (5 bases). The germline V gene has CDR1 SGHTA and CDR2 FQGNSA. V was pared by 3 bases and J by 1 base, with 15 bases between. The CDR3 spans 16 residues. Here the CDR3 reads CASSFSSGGGNTEAFF. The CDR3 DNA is TGTGCCAGCAGCTTCTCTTCCGGGGGAGGGAACACTGAAGCTTTCTTT.

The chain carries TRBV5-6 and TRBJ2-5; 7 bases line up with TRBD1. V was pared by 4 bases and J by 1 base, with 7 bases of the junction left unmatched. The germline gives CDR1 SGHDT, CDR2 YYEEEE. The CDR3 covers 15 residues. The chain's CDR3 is CASSPGQLIQETQYF. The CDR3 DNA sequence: TGTGCCAGCAGCCCGGGACAGCTGATCCAAGAGACCCAGTACTTC.

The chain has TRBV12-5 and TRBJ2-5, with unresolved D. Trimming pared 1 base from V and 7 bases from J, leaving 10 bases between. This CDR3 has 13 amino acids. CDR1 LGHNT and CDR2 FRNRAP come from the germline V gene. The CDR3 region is CASGLDLRGTQYF. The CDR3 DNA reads TGTGCTAGTGGTTTGGACCTCCGCGGGACCCAGTACTTC.

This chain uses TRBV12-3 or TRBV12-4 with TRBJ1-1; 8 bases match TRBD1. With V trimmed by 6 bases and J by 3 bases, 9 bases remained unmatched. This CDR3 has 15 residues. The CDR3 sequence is CASSGRTGLDTEAFF. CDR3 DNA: TGTGCCAGCAGCGGCAGGACAGGGTTGGACACTGAAGCTTTCTTT.

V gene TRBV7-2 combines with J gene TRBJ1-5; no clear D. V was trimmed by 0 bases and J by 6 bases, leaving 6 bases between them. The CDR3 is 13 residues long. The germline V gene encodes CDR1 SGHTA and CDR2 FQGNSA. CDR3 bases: TGTGCCAGCAGCTTAGCGCTGGCTCAGCCCCAGCATTTT. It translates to CASSLALAQPQHF.

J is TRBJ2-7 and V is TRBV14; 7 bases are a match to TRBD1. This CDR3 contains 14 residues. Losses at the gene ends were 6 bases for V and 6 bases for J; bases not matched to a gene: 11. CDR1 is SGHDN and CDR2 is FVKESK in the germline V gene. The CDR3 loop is CASSYSQQGPEQYF. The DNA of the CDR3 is TGTGCCAGCAGTTACTCCCAACAGGGGCCCGAGCAGTACTTC.

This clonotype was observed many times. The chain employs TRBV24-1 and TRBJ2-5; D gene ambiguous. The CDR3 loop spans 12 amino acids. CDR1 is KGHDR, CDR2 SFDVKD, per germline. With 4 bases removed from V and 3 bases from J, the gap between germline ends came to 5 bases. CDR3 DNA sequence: TGTGCCACCAGTGACTCCGAAGAGACCCAGTACTTC. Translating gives CATSDSEETQYF.

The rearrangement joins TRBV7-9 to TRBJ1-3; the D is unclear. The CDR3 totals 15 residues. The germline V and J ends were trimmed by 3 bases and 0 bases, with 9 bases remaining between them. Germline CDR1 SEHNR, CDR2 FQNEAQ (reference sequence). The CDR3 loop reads CASSLVEFSGNTIYF. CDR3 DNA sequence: TGTGCCAGCAGCTTGGTTGAATTCTCTGGAAACACCATATATTTT. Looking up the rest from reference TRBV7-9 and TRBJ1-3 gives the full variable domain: DTGVSQNPRHKITKRGQNVTFRCDPISEHNRLYWYRQTLGQGPEFLTYFQNEAQLEKSRLLSDRFSAERPKGSFSTLEIQRTEQGDSAMYLCASSLVEFSGNTIYFGEGSWLTVV.

CDR3 sequence: CASSVEGPFQHF. The CDR3 DNA follows: TGTGCCAGCAGCGTAGAGGGGCCCTTCCAGCATTTT. The J gene is TRBJ1-5, the V gene TRBV9; D may be TRBD1 (5 bases). The CDR3 contains 12 residues. V was shortened by 0 bases and J by 12 bases, with 10 bases between the two germline ends. From germline, CDR1 is SGDLS and CDR2 YYNGEE.

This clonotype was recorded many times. The chain's CDR3 is CASRTTGIGANVLTF. The CDR3 DNA reads as TGTGCCAGCAGGACAACAGGGATCGGGGCCAACGTCCTGACTTTC. The chain employs TRBV4-2 and TRBJ2-6, with D maybe TRBD1 (6 bases). The CDR3 is 15 residues long. Germline loops: CDR1 LGHNA, CDR2 YNFKEQ. V was pared by 6 bases and J by 4 bases, with 13 bases between.

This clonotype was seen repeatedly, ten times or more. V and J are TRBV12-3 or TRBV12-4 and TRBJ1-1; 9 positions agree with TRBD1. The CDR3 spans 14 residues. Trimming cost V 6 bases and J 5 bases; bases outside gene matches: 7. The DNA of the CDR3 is TGTGCCAGCAGCTTACAGGGGGCCGGGACTGAAGCTTTCTTT. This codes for CASSLQGAGTEAFF.

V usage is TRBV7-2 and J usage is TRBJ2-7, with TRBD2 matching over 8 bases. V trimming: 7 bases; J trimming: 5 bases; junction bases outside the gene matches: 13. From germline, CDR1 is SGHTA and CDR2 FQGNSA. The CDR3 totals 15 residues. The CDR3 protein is CASIPGRGVKDEQYF. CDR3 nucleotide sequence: TGTGCCAGCATCCCCGGGAGGGGGGTCAAGGACGAGCAGTACTTC.

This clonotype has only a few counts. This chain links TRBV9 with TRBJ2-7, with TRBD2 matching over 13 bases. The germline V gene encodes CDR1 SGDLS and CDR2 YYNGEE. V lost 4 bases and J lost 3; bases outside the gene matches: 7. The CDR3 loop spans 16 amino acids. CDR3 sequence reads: CASSPTGLAGDYEQYF. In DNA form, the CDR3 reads TGTGCCAGCAGCCCCACAGGACTAGCGGGAGACTACGAGCAGTACTTC.

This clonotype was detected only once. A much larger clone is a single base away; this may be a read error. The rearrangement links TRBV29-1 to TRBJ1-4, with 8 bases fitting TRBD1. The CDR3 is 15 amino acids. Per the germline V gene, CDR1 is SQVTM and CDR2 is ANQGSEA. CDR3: CSIEDAGQANEKLFF. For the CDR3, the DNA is TGCAGCATTGAAGACGCGGGACAGGCTAATGAAAAACTGTTTTTT.

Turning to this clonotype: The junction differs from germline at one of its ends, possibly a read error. In DNA form, the CDR3 reads TGTGCCAGCAGCCAAGGCGGGACAGGGTATTCACCCCTCCTCTTT. Its translation is CASSQGGTGYSPLLF. The chain joins TRBV9 to TRBJ1-6; 9 bases align to TRBD1. The CDR3 consists of 15 residues. Looked up from germline, CDR1 is SGDLS and CDR2 is YYNGEE.

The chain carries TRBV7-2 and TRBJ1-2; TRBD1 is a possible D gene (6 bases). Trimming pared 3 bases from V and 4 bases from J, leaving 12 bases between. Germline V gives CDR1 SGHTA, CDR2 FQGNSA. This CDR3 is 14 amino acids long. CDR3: CASSLPDSLYGYTF. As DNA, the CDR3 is TGTGCCAGCAGCTTGCCGGACAGCCTCTATGGCTACACCTTC.

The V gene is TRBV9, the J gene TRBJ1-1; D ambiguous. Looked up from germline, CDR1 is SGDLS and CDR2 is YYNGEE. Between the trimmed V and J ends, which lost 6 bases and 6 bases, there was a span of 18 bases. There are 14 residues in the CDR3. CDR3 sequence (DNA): TGTGCCAGCACAGAGGAAAAGGCGGCGGCTGAAGCTTTCTTT. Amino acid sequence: CASTEEKAAAEAFF.

CDR3 protein: CATSVLAGGGEQYF. The DNA of the CDR3 is TGTGCCACCTCGGTACTAGCGGGAGGTGGCGAGCAGTACTTC. V is TRBV24-1 and J is TRBJ2-7; 12 nucleotides line up with TRBD2. Germline values: CDR1 KGHDR, CDR2 SFDVKD. CDR3 length: 14 amino acids. Trimming cost V 9 bases and J 6 bases; bases outside gene matches: 8.

The chain's CDR3 is CASSEGRRTHGNTIYF. The CDR3 DNA reads as TGTGCCAGCAGTGAAGGGAGGAGGACCCATGGAAACACCATATATTTT. V gene TRBV6-1 combines with J gene TRBJ1-3; the D is unclear. V dropped 1 base and J dropped 3 bases, with 13 bases sitting between them. Germline V gives CDR1 MNHNS, CDR2 SASEGT. The length of the CDR3 is 16 residues.

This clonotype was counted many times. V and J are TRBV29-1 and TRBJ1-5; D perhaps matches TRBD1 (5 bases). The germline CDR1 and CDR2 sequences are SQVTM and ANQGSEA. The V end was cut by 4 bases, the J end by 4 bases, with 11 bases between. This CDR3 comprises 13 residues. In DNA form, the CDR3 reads TGCAGCGTTGCAGGGCAGCCAAATCAGCCCCAGCATTTT. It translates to CSVAGQPNQPQHF.

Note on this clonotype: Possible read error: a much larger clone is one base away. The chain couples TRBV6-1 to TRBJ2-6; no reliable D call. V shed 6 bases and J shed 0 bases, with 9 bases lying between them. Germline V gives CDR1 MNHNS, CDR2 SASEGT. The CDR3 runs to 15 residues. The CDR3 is CASRRKGSGANVLTF. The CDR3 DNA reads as TGTGCCAGCAGGCGGAAAGGCTCTGGGGCCAACGTCCTGACTTTC.

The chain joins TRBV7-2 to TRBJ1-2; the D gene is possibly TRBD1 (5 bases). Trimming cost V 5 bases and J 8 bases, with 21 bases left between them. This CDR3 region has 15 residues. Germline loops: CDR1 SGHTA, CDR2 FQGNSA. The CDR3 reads CASSLTAGVTEGYTF. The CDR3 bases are TGTGCCAGCAGCCTCACGGCGGGGGTCACGGAAGGCTACACCTTC.

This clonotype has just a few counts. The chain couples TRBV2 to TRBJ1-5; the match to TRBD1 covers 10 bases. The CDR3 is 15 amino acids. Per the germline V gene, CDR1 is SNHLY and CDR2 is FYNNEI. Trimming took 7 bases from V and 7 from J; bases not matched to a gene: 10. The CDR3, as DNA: TGTGCCAGCAAGGGTGCGACAGGGGGCTTCCAGCCCCAGCATTTT. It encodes CASKGATGGFQPQHF.

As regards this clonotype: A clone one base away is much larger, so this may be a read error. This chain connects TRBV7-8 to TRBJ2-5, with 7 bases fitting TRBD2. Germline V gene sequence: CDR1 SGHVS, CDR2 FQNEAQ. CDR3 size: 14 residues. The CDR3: CACSRGREGETQYF. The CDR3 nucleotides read TGTGCCTGCAGCCGGGGCAGGGAGGGAGAGACCCAGTACTTC.

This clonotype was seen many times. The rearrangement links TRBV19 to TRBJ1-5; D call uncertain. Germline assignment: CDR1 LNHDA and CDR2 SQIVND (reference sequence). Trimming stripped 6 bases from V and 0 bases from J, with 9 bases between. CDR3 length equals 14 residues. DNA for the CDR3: TGTGCCAGTAGGATCCGATTTAGCAATCAGCCCCAGCATTTT. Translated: CASRIRFSNQPQHF. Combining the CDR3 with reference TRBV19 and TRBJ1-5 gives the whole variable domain DGGITQSPKYLFRKEGQNVTLSCEQNLNHDAMYWYRQDPGQGLRLIYYSQIVNDFQKGDIAEGYSVSREKKESFPLTVTSAQKNPTAFYLCASRIRFSNQPQHFGDGTRLSIL.

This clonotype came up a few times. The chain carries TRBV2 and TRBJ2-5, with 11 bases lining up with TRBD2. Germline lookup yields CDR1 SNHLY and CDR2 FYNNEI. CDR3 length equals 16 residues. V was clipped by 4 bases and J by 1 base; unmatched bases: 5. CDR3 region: CASSVASGGLQETQYF. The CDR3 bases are TGTGCCAGCAGTGTGGCTAGCGGGGGGCTCCAAGAGACCCAGTACTTC.

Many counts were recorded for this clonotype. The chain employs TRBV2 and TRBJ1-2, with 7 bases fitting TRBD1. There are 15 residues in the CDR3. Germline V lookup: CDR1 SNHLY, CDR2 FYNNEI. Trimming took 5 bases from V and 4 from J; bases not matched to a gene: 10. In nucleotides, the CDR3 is TGTGCCAGCAGTTCGCGACAGGGAGAAGGCTATGGCTACACCTTC. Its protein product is CASSSRQGEGYGYTF.

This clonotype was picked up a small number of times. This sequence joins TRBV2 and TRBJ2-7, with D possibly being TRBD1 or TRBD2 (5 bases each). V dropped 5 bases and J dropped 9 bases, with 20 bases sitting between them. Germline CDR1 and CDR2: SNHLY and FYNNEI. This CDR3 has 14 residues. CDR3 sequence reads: CASSPPGPILRQYF. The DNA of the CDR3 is TGTGCCAGCAGTCCTCCGGGACCCATCCTTCGGCAGTACTTC.

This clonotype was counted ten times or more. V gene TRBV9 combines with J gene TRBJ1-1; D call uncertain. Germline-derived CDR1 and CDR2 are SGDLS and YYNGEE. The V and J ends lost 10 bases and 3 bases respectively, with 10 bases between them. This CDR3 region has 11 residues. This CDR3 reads CAPSGHTEAFF. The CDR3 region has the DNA TGTGCCCCCTCCGGGCACACTGAAGCTTTCTTT.